This T cell receptor beta chain was documented in a study of blood T cells in healthy people across ages. The CDR3 has 13 residues. V dropped 0 bases and J dropped 3 bases, with 6 bases sitting between them. CDR1 SGHNT and CDR2 YYREEE come from the germline V gene (reference sequence). Donors were healthy Caucasian individuals from Russia aged about 6 to 90. Next came a second PCR, run for 7 to 11 cycles, which used a sample-barcoded 5' primer along with a J-beta primer mix. TCRdb re-analysed the 5' RACE reads in MiXCR, keeping a single row per CDR3 protein. This table has hundreds of thousands of distinct CDR3 sequences, approximately 50% appearing once.

This clonotype was obtained from a man in his sixties in good health. The sequenced sample consisted of blood. The V call is TRBV5-4, the J call TRBJ1-2; D ambiguous. CDR3 region: CASSLVTDYGYTF. CDR3 coding DNA: TGTGCCAGCAGCTTGGTGACGGACTATGGCTACACCTTC.